The 5 T cell receptor beta chains presented below share a single source sample, sequenced in a study of OX40 agonist ivuxolimab in advanced cancers. The data were produced by immunoSEQ multiplex PCR, yet TCRdb's version contains in-frame clones alone and is incomplete. The table records tens of thousands of clones, just under 75% of them present only once. The input for sequencing was CD4+ or CD8+ T cells sorted from blood, taken in a trial of the OX40 agonist ivuxolimab. The receptors were sampled from an adult with an advanced solid tumor such as melanoma, head and neck, liver or kidney cancer.

This clone is labeled medium-sized. This chain connects TRBV5-4 to TRBJ1-2; TRBD1 might be the D (6 bases). Germline lookup yields CDR1 SGHNT and CDR2 YYREEE (reference sequence). The CDR3 length is 14 residues. V lost 0 bases and J lost 4, with 10 bases in between. CDR3 amino acids: CASSLERGTYGYTF. The CDR3 region has the DNA TGTGCCAGCAGCTTGGAGAGGGGGACCTATGGCTACACCTTC.

By share, this clone ranks as medium-sized (0.01 to 0.1%). This rearrangement joins TRBV5-4 to TRBJ2-7; 10 bases fit TRBD1. This CDR3 is 15 amino acids long. Losses at the gene ends were 3 bases for V and 4 bases for J; bases not matched to a gene: 7. Germline V gene sequence: CDR1 SGHNT, CDR2 YYREEE (reference sequence). In nucleotides, the CDR3 is TGTGCCAGCAGCTCGGCCGGGACAGGGGATTACGAGCAGTACTTC. This gives the protein CASSSAGTGDYEQYF.

A few counts support this clone. The chain combines TRBV6-5 with TRBJ1-1; TRBD1 agrees at 7 bases. Germline CDR1 reads MNHEY; CDR2 reads SVGAGI. The CDR3 spans 16 residues. V dropped 4 bases and J dropped 2; count of bases not matched to a gene: 10. The CDR3 DNA reads TGTGCCAGCAGTTCTCCCCTGACAGGGCTAAACACTGAAGCTTTCTTT. Translation gives CASSSPLTGLNTEAFF.

V and J are TRBV27 and TRBJ2-1, with 7 bases identical to TRBD2. From germline, CDR1 is MNHEY and CDR2 SMNVEV (reference sequence). The CDR3 has 13 residues. The junction had 0 bases not matched to a gene; V was cut back by 0 bases and J by 7 bases. This chain's CDR3 is CASSLSGGNEQFF. CDR3 in DNA: TGTGCCAGCAGTTTATCCGGGGGGAATGAGCAGTTCTTC.

J is TRBJ1-3 and V is TRBV9; perhaps TRBD1 as D (6 bases). This CDR3 has 14 residues. The germline V and J ends were trimmed by 4 bases and 3 bases, with 11 bases remaining between them. CDR1 is SGDLS and CDR2 is YYNGEE in the germline V gene. The DNA of the CDR3 is TGTGCCAGCAGCTACAGGGTAGATGGAAACACCATATATTTT. It encodes CASSYRVDGNTIYF.